Shown below are 24 T cell receptor beta chains from a single sample sequenced in a study of Ad26.COV2.S vaccination and SARS-CoV-2 variants. Clones were sequenced by immunoSEQ multiplex PCR, and TCRdb holds only the in-frame ones, with some missing. The profile covers hundreds of thousands of clones, with approximately 87% appearing a single time and about 3.6% taken by the ten largest. Treatment specified: over 15 received Ad26.COV2.S at low or high dose, single or two shots; 5 received placebo; per-sample allocation not given. At day 63 after the first vaccine or placebo injection, samples were drawn. The material was peripheral blood, obtained in a trial of Ad26.COV2.S vaccine versus placebo. These receptors all stem from a person aged 18-60 years who received the Ad26.COV2.S COVID-19 vaccine or a placebo.

The chain has TRBV6-6 and TRBJ2-7, with 7 bases identical to TRBD1. V shed 6 bases and J 6 bases; nucleotides not matched to a gene: 8. Germline loops: CDR1 MNHNY, CDR2 SVGAGI (reference sequence). The CDR3 is 13 amino acids. CDR3 DNA: TGTGCCAGCAGCGCCTTGGGACAGAGCGAGCAGTACTTC. It translates to CASSALGQSEQYF.

This rearrangement joins TRBV11-2 to TRBJ2-1; possibly TRBD2 for D (6 bases). CDR3 length: 15 amino acids. V dropped 1 base and J dropped 5 bases, with 12 bases sitting between them. The germline gives CDR1 SGHAT, CDR2 FQNNGV. The CDR3 DNA sequence: TGTGCCAGCAGCTTAGGAGGGAGCGGGCACAATGAGCAGTTCTTC. Encoded protein: CASSLGGSGHNEQFF.

This chain joins TRBV6-5 and TRBJ2-7, with D perhaps assigned TRBD1 or TRBD2 (5 bases each). V was shortened by 6 bases and J by 3 bases, with 18 bases between the two germline ends. CDR1 is MNHEY, CDR2 SVGAGI, per germline. This CDR3 has 15 residues. CDR3 nucleotides: TGTGCCAGCAGGACAACCGGGACCACCGTCTACGAGCAGTACTTC. As protein: CASRTTGTTVYEQYF.

Points on this clone: The germline gene is not matched at one end of the junction; a read error may be the cause. J is TRBJ2-3 and V is TRBV10-3, with 7 bases aligning to TRBD1. CDR3 length: 15 amino acids. Germline CDR1 reads ENHRY; CDR2 reads SYGVKD. The CDR3 DNA reads TGTGCCATCAGTGGTGACAGGGTGGGCACAGATATGCAGTATTTT. Residues: CAISGDRVGTDMQYF.

V usage is TRBV2 and J usage is TRBJ1-2; D perhaps matches TRBD1 (5 bases). Germline CDR1 reads SNHLY; CDR2 reads FYNNEI. The CDR3 runs 17 residues. The germline V and J ends were trimmed by 1 base and 4 bases, with 19 bases remaining between them. In DNA form, the CDR3 reads TGTGCCAGCAGTGAAGAGGTGGGGGTCGCCCCGCCCTATGGCTACACCTTC. It encodes CASSEEVGVAPPYGYTF.

This chain links TRBV24-1 with TRBJ1-2, with D perhaps TRBD1 (5 bases). The V end was cut by 3 bases, the J end by 3 bases, with 10 bases between. The CDR3 spans 14 residues. Germline CDR1 is KGHDR and CDR2 is SFDVKD. The CDR3 spells CATSDQGADYGYTF. The CDR3 nucleotides are TGTGCCACCAGTGATCAAGGGGCGGACTATGGCTACACCTTC.

This clone appeared a few times. The chain has TRBV19 and TRBJ1-2; the D gene is possibly TRBD1 (6 bases). Per the germline V gene, CDR1 is LNHDA and CDR2 is SQIVND (reference sequence). V gave up 7 bases and J gave up 4 bases, with 16 bases separating them. The CDR3 totals 14 residues. The CDR3 protein is CASNYPGEAYGYTF. CDR3 coding DNA: TGTGCCAGTAACTACCCAGGGGAGGCCTATGGCTACACCTTC.

The rearrangement uses TRBV14 and TRBJ2-7; D is undetermined. Trimming removed 2 bases at V and 2 bases at J, with 10 bases between. CDR3 size: 14 residues. The germline V gene encodes CDR1 SGHDN and CDR2 FVKESK. DNA of the CDR3: TGTGCCAGCAGCCAATTGGTTGGGGCCTACGAGCAGTACTTC. It yields the protein CASSQLVGAYEQYF.

V is TRBV12-3 or TRBV12-4 and J is TRBJ1-1; D is unclear. Between the trimmed V and J ends, which lost 7 bases and 3 bases, there was a span of 12 bases. This CDR3 spans 13 amino acids. The CDR3: CASILHGDTEAFF. CDR3 nucleotide sequence: TGTGCCAGCATCTTACACGGGGACACTGAAGCTTTCTTT.

This clone was recorded a few times. V gene TRBV30 combines with J gene TRBJ2-7; 9 nucleotides line up with TRBD2. V was pared by 2 bases and J by 6 bases, with 11 bases of the junction left unmatched. This CDR3 spans 15 amino acids. The germline V gene encodes CDR1 GTSNPN and CDR2 SVGIG (reference sequence). CDR3 protein: CAWSPADRREGEQYF. DNA for the CDR3: TGTGCCTGGAGTCCGGCGGACAGGCGGGAGGGCGAGCAGTACTTC.

This clone was seen a few times. This chain connects TRBV2 to TRBJ1-5, with 7 bases matching TRBD1. The CDR3 runs 15 residues. V lost 6 bases, J lost 7 bases, and 12 bases stayed unmatched. Per germline, CDR1 SNHLY and CDR2 FYNNEI. CDR3 in DNA: TGTGCCAGCAGGAACGAACAGGGGCGAATACAGCCCCAGCATTTT. Translating gives CASRNEQGRIQPQHF.

The gene calls are TRBV4-3 and TRBJ1-2; possibly TRBD1 for D (5 bases). The CDR3 has 13 amino acids. The V end was cut by 0 bases, the J end by 7 bases, with 9 bases between. Germline V lookup: CDR1 LGHNA, CDR2 YSLEER. The CDR3 DNA is TGCGCCAGCAGCCAAGATGGGGACCGTGGCTACACCTTC. It is translated as CASSQDGDRGYTF.

The chain combines TRBV6-5 with TRBJ1-4; no firm D call. Germline CDR1 reads MNHEY; CDR2 reads SVGAGI. The CDR3 is 14 residues long. V lost 2 bases and J 5 bases, leaving 9 bases between the germline ends. CDR3 in amino acids: CASSYDGLNEKLFF. Written as DNA, the CDR3 is TGTGCCAGCAGTTACGACGGACTGAATGAAAAACTGTTTTTT.

The V and J genes are TRBV7-2 and TRBJ2-5; D gene uncertain. Germline V gene data show CDR1 as SGHTA and CDR2 as FQGNSA. This CDR3 comprises 16 residues. The ends were cut back, 5 bases at V and 6 bases at J, with 22 bases in the middle. In DNA, the CDR3 is TGTGCCAGCAGCCCGTTTGTAGGAGCCGGAGTGAAGACCCAGTACTTC. Its protein product is CASSPFVGAGVKTQYF.

This clone came up once. This rearrangement joins TRBV30 to TRBJ2-5, with D perhaps being TRBD1 or TRBD2 (5 bases each). CDR3 length equals 15 residues. Germline V lookup: CDR1 GTSNPN, CDR2 SVGIG (reference sequence). Trimming removed 0 bases from V and 5 bases from J, with 16 bases in between. In DNA, the CDR3 is TGTGCCTGGAGTGTAGGGACGGTGATAGGGGAGACCCAGTACTTC. It encodes CAWSVGTVIGETQYF. Together with reference TRBV30 and TRBJ2-5, the CDR3 gives the full variable domain: SQTIHQWPATLVQPVGSPLSLECTVEGTSNPNLYWYRQAAGRGLQLLFYSVGIGQISSEVPQNLSASRPQDRQFILSSKKLLLSDSGFYLCAWSVGTVIGETQYFGPGTRLLVL.

V is TRBV9 and J is TRBJ1-2, with D uncertain. CDR1 and CDR2 (germline): SGDLS, YYNGEE. Trimming removed 4 bases from V and 13 bases from J, with 23 bases in between. This CDR3 comprises 14 residues. CDR3 in DNA: TGTGCCAGCAGCCCCCGTATGGGTCCCACCCCTGTCACCTTC. Translation gives CASSPRMGPTPVTF.

The sample holds a few counts of this clone. The CDR3 here is CASSPFIAYQPQHF. The CDR3 bases are TGTGCCAGCAGCCCATTCATCGCGTATCAGCCCCAGCATTTT. The genes are TRBV7-8 and TRBJ1-5; D is ambiguous. Trimming took off 5 bases at V and 5 bases at J, with 13 bases between the two ends. Germline V gene sequence: CDR1 SGHVS, CDR2 FQNEAQ. This CDR3 is 14 amino acids long.

This clone showed up just once. The chain links TRBV30 to TRBJ2-7; 10 bases are shared with TRBD2. The J segment lost 5 bases and the V segment lost 0 bases, leaving 4 bases of the junction unmatched. The V gene's germline CDR1 is GTSNPN and CDR2 SVGIG (reference sequence). The CDR3 has 14 residues. CDR3 sequence (DNA): TGTGCCTGGAGTGTGGGACTAGCGTATAACGAGCAGTACTTC. Translation: CAWSVGLAYNEQYF. Supplemented by reference TRBV30 and TRBJ2-7, the full variable domain reads SQTIHQWPATLVQPVGSPLSLECTVEGTSNPNLYWYRQAAGRGLQLLFYSVGIGQISSEVPQNLSASRPQDRQFILSSKKLLLSDSGFYLCAWSVGLAYNEQYFGPGTRLTVT.

This rearrangement joins TRBV27 to TRBJ2-7; 7 bases are shared with TRBD2. The CDR3 has 18 amino acids. V was clipped by 0 bases and J by 2 bases; unmatched bases: 13. Germline CDR1 reads MNHEY; CDR2 reads SMNVEV (reference sequence). The DNA for the CDR3 is TGTGCCAGCAGTTTATCGATCGCTAGCGGAACCCTTCCCTACGAGCAGTACTTC. The encoded protein is CASSLSIASGTLPYEQYF.

The rearrangement joins TRBV12-3 or TRBV12-4 to TRBJ2-2, with D uncertain. The CDR3 is 11 amino acids. V was shortened by 7 bases and J by 0 bases, with 0 bases between the two germline ends. DNA of the CDR3: TGTGCCAGCACGAACACCGGGGAGCTGTTTTTT. As protein: CASTNTGELFF.

J is TRBJ1-1 and V is TRBV6-4; 8 bases align to TRBD1. Germline assignment: CDR1 MRHNA and CDR2 SNTAGT. The CDR3 covers 14 residues. Unmatched junction bases numbered 13, after V lost 4 bases and J lost 12 bases. CDR3 region: CASSVFLGQGISFF. The CDR3 bases are TGTGCCAGCAGTGTCTTCTTAGGACAGGGTATATCTTTCTTT.

A single count supports this clone. The genes are TRBV27 and TRBJ1-2; weak D call: TRBD1 (6 bases). V lost 3 bases and J lost 5, with 19 bases in between. Germline assignment: CDR1 MNHEY and CDR2 SMNVEV (reference sequence). There are 16 residues in the CDR3. CDR3 sequence: CASSFVGAGREYGYTF. CDR3 nucleotide sequence: TGTGCCAGCAGTTTCGTGGGGGCAGGGAGGGAATATGGCTACACCTTC.

This chain links TRBV5-1 with TRBJ2-7; maybe TRBD2 (7 bases). Trimming removed 5 bases from V and 3 bases from J, with 21 bases in between. In germline, CDR1 is SGHRS, CDR2 YFSETQ. CDR3 length: 16 amino acids. The CDR3 is CASSWGGPGLLYEQYF. CDR3 DNA: TGCGCCAGCAGTTGGGGGGGGCCCGGACTCCTCTACGAGCAGTACTTC.

This clone was seen just once. J is TRBJ2-5 and V is TRBV28, with D possibly called TRBD1 or TRBD2 (6 bases each). Germline V gene lookup returns CDR1 MDHEN and CDR2 SYDVKM. The CDR3 consists of 16 residues. Trimming removed 5 bases from V and 4 bases from J, with 20 bases in between. The CDR3 loop is CASSPPPGRGGETQYF. Written as DNA, the CDR3 is TGTGCCAGCAGTCCCCCCCCTGGCAGGGGAGGAGAGACCCAGTACTTC.